One sample yielded the 9 T cell receptor beta chains listed below, sequenced in a study of T cells in tumors after PD-1 blockade (dated by TCRdb to the late 2010s). In light of the paper, this sample's time point label describes: after anti-PD-1 therapy. The library relied on the immunoSEQ multiplex PCR assay. Drawn from immuneACCESS, this table holds only the in-frame rearrangements with V and J called that TCRdb kept. Clones are partly lost; checked studies trace under half to an unresolved V gene and leave the rest unexplained. This sample holds more than 6,500 clones; nearly 70% were observed only once. The ten top clones hold around 10% of the sample. Source: tumor tissue, taken after anti-PD-1 treatment. These receptors were obtained from a human donor with basal cell carcinoma.

This clone has just a few counts. This chain uses TRBV2 with TRBJ1-2, with a weak D call TRBD1 (5 bases). Germline lookup yields CDR1 SNHLY and CDR2 FYNNEI. Trimming removed 1 base from V and 12 bases from J, with 15 bases in between. The CDR3 loop spans 13 amino acids. In nucleotides, the CDR3 is TGTGCCAGCAGTGAAGAGGGCAGGGAAGATAACACCTTC. It is translated as CASSEEGREDNTF.

V is TRBV5-1 and J is TRBJ2-5; tentative D call: TRBD1 (7 bases). The V end lost 0 bases, the J end lost 7 bases, and 10 bases lay between the germline ends. CDR3 length: 13 amino acids. Germline V CDR1 and CDR2: SGHRS, YFSETQ. Here the CDR3 DNA reads TGCGCCAGCAGCTTGGTCCAGGGGGGGACCCAGTACTTC. It yields the protein CASSLVQGGTQYF. Looking up the rest from reference TRBV5-1 and TRBJ2-5 gives the full variable domain: KAGVTQTPRYLIKTRGQQVTLSCSPISGHRSVSWYQQTPGQGLQFLFEYFSETQRNKGNFPGRFSGRQFSNSRSEMNVSTLELGDSALYLCASSLVQGGTQYFGPGTRLLVL.

The V call is TRBV3-1 (or the pseudogene TRBV3-2), the J call TRBJ1-2; TRBD1 is a possible D gene (5 bases). The CDR3 has 15 residues. V was pared by 4 bases and J by 5 bases, with 17 bases between. CDR1 and CDR2 from the germline V gene are LGHDT and YNNKEL (reference sequence). The CDR3, as DNA: TGTGCCAGCAGCCCTTTCGAGGGGAGGAGATATGGCTACACCTTC. Translation gives CASSPFEGRRYGYTF.

This clone turned up a few times. The genes are TRBV2 and TRBJ2-1; D is undetermined. V was cut by 6 bases and J by 4 bases, with 1 base left in between. CDR3 size: 10 residues. The germline V gene has CDR1 SNHLY and CDR2 FYNNEI. The DNA for the CDR3 is TGTGCCAGCAGATACAATGAGCAGTTCTTC. It codes for CASRYNEQFF.

This clone has only one observation. This rearrangement joins TRBV6-5 to TRBJ1-5, with D hard to call. CDR1 and CDR2 (germline): MNHEY, SVGAGI. V was clipped by 0 bases and J by 6 bases, with 9 bases between them. The CDR3 contains 14 residues. The CDR3 region has the DNA TGTGCCAGCAGTTACTCGACGGGTACTCAGCCCCAGCATTTT. This gives the protein CASSYSTGTQPQHF.

This chain's CDR3 is CATTQAYGDTEAFF. The CDR3 DNA reads TGTGCCACCACCCAAGCGTACGGGGACACTGAAGCTTTCTTT. The rearrangement joins TRBV15 to TRBJ1-1; no definite D call. Trimming stripped 7 bases from V and 3 bases from J, with 15 bases between. From germline, CDR1 is LNHNV and CDR2 YYDKDF (reference sequence). The CDR3 is 14 amino acids.

The genes are TRBV7-9 and TRBJ2-1, with D unclear. Deletions cut 5 bases from V and 10 bases from J, with 9 bases between. The germline CDR1 and CDR2 sequences are SEHNR and FQNEAQ (reference sequence). This CDR3 has 11 residues. CDR3 DNA sequence: TGTGCCAGCAGCGGACGCGGAGAGCAGTTCTTC. Residues: CASSGRGEQFF.

This chain uses TRBV5-4 with TRBJ2-1, with TRBD2 identical over 8 bases. This CDR3 region has 15 residues. The junction had 10 bases not matched to a gene; V was cut back by 1 base and J by 10 bases. Germline CDR1 reads SGHNT; CDR2 reads YYREEE (reference sequence). Here the CDR3 reads CASSLLRGGPGEQFF. The CDR3 region has the DNA TGTGCCAGCAGCTTGTTACGCGGGGGGCCGGGGGAGCAGTTCTTC.

The chain has TRBV14 and TRBJ2-7, with D unclear. The V gene's germline CDR1 is SGHDN and CDR2 FVKESK. Between the trimmed V and J ends, which lost 0 bases and 4 bases, there was a span of 7 bases. This CDR3 is built from 13 residues. The CDR3 DNA reads TGTGCCAGCAGCCAAGATATATGGTACGAGCAGTACTTC. It encodes CASSQDIWYEQYF.